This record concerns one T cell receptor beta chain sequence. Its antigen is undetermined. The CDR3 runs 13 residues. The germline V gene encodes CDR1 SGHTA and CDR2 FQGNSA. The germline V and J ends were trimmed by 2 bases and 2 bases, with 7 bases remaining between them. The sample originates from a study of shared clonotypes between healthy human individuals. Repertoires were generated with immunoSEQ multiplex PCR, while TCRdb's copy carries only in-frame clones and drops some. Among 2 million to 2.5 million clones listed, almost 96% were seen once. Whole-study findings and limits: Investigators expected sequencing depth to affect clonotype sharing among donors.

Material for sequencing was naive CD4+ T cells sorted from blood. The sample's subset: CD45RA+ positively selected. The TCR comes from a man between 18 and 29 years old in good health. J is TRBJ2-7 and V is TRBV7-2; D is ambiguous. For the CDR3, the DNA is TGTGCCAGCAGCTTATTATATGCCTACGAGCAGTACTTC. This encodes CASSLLYAYEQYF. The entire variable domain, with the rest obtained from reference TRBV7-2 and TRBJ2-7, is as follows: GAGVSQSPSNKVTEKGKDVELRCDPISGHTALYWYRQSLGQGLEFLIYFQGNSAPDKSGLPSDRFSAERTGGSVSTLTIQRTQQEDSAVYLCASSLLYAYEQYFGPGTRLTVT.